This T cell receptor beta chain was recorded in a study of T cells in Graves' hyperthyroidism and ophthalmopathy. There are many counts of this clonotype. J lost 8 bases, V lost 4 bases, and 6 bases had no gene match. This CDR3 is 15 amino acids long. Per the germline V gene, CDR1 is SEHNR and CDR2 is FQNEAQ (reference sequence). Using RNA transcripts as the source, TCR beta CDR3 regions were amplified. The HTBI primer set drove a first-round RT-PCR of the TCR CDR3. One entry per CDR3 protein, called by TCRdb with MiXCR from the multiplex PCR reads. The sample shows about 640,000 distinct CDR3 sequences, roughly 20% of them seen only once.

Sequenced: blood. The rearrangement uses TRBV7-9 and TRBJ2-1, with TRBD2 matching over 12 bases. This TCR was sampled from a man aged 25 to 45 with Graves' ophthalmopathy. CDR3 loop: CASSSSGRAVDEQFF. Written as DNA, the CDR3 is TGTGCCAGCAGCTCTAGCGGGAGGGCCGTCGATGAGCAGTTCTTC.